This entry describes one T cell receptor beta chain. V lost 1 base and J lost 6, with 13 bases in between. The CDR3 length is 14 residues. Germline CDR1 is SGHKS and CDR2 is YYEKEE (reference sequence). The entry originates in a study of blood T cell repertoires in COVID-19. About the research overall: T cells, B-cell-depleted T cells, or PBMCs provided the cDNA or gDNA that served as material.

In the original processing: Estimates of nucleated cell counts were drawn from the amplification of reference gene primers. Sequenced by immunoSEQ multiplex PCR; TCRdb stores in-frame clones only, minus some. Clone size and the V and J calls come from that table; the DNA yielded D and trimming. The data contain nearly 300,000 clones, 85% to 90% of them seen just once; the ten biggest clones take up less than 3%. The sequenced sample was PBMCs or T cells enriched from blood (not recorded which). The chain links TRBV5-5 to TRBJ1-1; the D gene is possibly TRBD1 (5 bases). This clonotype was sampled from a woman aged 45-59 years who had been exposed to COVID-19. The CDR3 is CASSLTGGAAEAFF. CDR3 in DNA: TGTGCCAGCAGCTTGACGGGTGGGGCTGCTGAAGCTTTCTTT.